Here is one T cell receptor beta chain with its context. Its antigen is not yet known. No much larger clone exists at a distance of one base, and base qualities are not known. The record originates from a study of cytomegalovirus exposure and HLA in healthy donors (dated by TCRdb to the late 2010s). In terms of the full investigation: A later analysis indicated that the 100 to 150 validation repertoires were generated on the platform also employed for the 666 repertoires of the first cohort. The study was designed to test whether signatures of past pathogen exposure could be identified by cataloging public T cell receptors. Along with the approximately 670-subject first cohort, a separate validation cohort of roughly 110 different subjects was used. To predict cytomegalovirus infection status, the study combined high-throughput TCR immunosequencing, statistical association of individual TCRs with disease status, and machine learning. The paper's findings and limits, for the study overall: All 120 or so repertoires were used to score co-occurrence in the validation cohort in a later analysis, because that analysis had no HLA typing for the cohort. The authors suggested that the approach could potentially be generalized to other disease states and immunological phenotypes. A total of 164 TCR beta chains were listed by the study as associated with cytomegalovirus. While some public TCRs were present in many individuals, most TCR sequences turned up only very rarely across donors. Of the cluster scores, 90% to 95% were above 0 in a later analysis, which found that TCRs clustered in the first cohort also tended to co-occur in the 90 to 150 validation repertoires. A few of the identified cytomegalovirus-associated TCR beta chains were confirmed in vitro to be specific for cytomegalovirus antigens. In both the original and validation cohorts, the classifier was reported to diagnose cytomegalovirus status with high specificity and sensitivity.

The donors were included in the validation cohort of 120 subjects, a group kept apart from the approximately 700-subject first cohort. The method behind the library was the immunoSEQ multiplex PCR assay. The authors' analysis ran thus. To diagnose cytomegalovirus status from the catalog of TCR beta chain sequences, a statistical classification framework was built. This is the immuneACCESS table as TCRdb keeps it, with only in-frame sequences that have V and J called. A part of the clones is gone; compared with another copy, unresolved V genes explain less than half, and the rest is unexplained. The DNA was the basis for D and trimming; V, J and clone size are from that table. Recorded for this sample are nearly 200,000 clones; around 80% of them occurred a single time. Roughly 13% of the sample rests with the top ten. Based on the germline V gene (reference sequence), the CDR1 and CDR2 sequences are SGHNT and YYREEE. V gives up 0 bases and J gives up 4 bases, and the segment between their germline ends measures 13 bases. The CDR3 has 15 amino acids, counting the end cysteine and phenylalanine. Solely the CDR3 DNA is kept, with 45 bases framed from the first base.

The chain uses TRBV5-4 and TRBJ1-1; tentative D gene TRBD1, with 6 bases matching. This TCR came from a woman younger than 45 in good health and CMV-seropositive. Source material: PBMCs. The CDR3 loop reads CASSLVGQGSTEAFF. In nucleotides, the sequence is TGTGCCAGCAGCTTGGTTGGGCAGGGGAGCACTGAAGCTTTCTTT.